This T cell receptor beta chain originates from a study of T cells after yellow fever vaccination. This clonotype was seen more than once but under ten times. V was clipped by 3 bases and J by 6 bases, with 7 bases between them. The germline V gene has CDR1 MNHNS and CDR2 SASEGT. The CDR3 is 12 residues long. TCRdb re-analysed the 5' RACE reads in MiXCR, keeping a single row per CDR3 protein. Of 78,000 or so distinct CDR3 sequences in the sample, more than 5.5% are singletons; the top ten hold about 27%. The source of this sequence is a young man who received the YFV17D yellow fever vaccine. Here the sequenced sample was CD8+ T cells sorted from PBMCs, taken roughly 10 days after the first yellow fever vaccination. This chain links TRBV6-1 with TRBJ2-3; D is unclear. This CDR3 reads CASSDSKDTQYF. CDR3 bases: TGTGCCAGCAGTGACTCTAAGGATACGCAGTATTTT.